The T cell receptor beta chain described here comes from a study of blood T cell repertoires in COVID-19. Study-wide background: Specimens from acute and convalescent COVID-19 originated in the United States, Italy and Spain. T cells, B-cell-depleted T cells, or PBMCs supplied cDNA or gDNA.

CDR1 is SQVTM, CDR2 ANQGSEA, per germline. Germline trimming cut 6 bases from V and 4 bases from J; bases unmatched to any gene: 4. This CDR3 contains 12 residues. Using immunoSEQ multiplex PCR, the repertoire was profiled, and TCRdb retains in-frame clones only, with some absent. The repertoire holds about 120,000 clones, with 65% to 90% as singletons. The TCR was taken from a man older than 75 with acute or convalescent COVID-19. Source material: peripheral blood. The V and J genes are TRBV29-1 and TRBJ2-7; 9 bases fit TRBD1. Written as DNA, the CDR3 is TGCAGCGTACAGGGGGCGCTGTACGAGCAGTACTTC. Protein product: CSVQGALYEQYF.